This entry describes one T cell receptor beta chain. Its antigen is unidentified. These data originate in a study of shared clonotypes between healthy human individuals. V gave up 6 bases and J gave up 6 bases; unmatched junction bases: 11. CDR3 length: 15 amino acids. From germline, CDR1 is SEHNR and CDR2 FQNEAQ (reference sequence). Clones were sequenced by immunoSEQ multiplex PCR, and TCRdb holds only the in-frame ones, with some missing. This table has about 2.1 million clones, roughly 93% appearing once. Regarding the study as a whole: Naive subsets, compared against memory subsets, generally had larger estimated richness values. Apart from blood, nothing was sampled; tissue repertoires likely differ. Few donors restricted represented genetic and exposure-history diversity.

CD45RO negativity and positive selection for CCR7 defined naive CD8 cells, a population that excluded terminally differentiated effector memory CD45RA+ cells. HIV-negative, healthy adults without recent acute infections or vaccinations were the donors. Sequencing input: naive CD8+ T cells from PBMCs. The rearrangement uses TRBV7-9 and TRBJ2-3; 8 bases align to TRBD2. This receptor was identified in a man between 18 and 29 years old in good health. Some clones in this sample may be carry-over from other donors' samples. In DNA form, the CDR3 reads TGTGCCAGCAGAGCGGCGGGGGGCCATTCGGATACGCAGTATTTT. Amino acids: CASRAAGGHSDTQYF.